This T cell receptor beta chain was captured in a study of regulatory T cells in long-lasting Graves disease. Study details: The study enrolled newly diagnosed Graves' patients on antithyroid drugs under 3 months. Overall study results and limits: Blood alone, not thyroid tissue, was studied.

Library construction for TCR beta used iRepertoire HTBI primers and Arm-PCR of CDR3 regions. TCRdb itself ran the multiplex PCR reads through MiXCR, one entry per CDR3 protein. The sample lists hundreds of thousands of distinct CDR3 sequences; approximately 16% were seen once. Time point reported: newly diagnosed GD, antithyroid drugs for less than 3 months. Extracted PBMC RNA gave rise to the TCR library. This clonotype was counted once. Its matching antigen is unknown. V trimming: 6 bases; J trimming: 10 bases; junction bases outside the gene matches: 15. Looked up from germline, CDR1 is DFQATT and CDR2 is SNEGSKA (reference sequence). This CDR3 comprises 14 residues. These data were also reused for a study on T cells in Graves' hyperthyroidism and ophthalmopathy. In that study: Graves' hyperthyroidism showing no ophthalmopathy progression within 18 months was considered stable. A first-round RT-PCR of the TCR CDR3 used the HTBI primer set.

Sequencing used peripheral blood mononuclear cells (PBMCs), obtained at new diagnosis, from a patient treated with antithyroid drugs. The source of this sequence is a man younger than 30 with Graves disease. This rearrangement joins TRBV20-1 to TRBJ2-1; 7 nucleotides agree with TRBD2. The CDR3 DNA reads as TGCAGTGCGGGGGGACTACCCCCCTTGGAGGAGCAGTTCTTC. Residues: CSAGGLPPLEEQFF.